Listed below are T cell receptor beta chains from one sample, sequenced in a study of T cells in localized non-small cell lung cancer. Sequencing used immunoSEQ multiplex PCR; TCRdb keeps in-frame clones, though not all of them. The table has nearly 25,000 clones, 80% to 95% seen once. The sequencing used peripheral blood, collected before any cancer treatment. The origin of the receptors is a woman aged 40-70 years with stage I lung adenocarcinoma. Each CDR3 is given with its conserved first and last residue. A D gene is named only where the DNA matches it firmly. Rows give clone size only sometimes, using once, few, many, or a class for an expanded clone.

>.|.|TRBJ1-3|TRBV7-2
TGTGCCAGCAGGAATTTTGGGTCCTCTGGAAACACCATATATTTT
CASRNFGSSGNTIYF
>.|TRBD2|TRBJ2-1|TRBV11-2
TGTGCCAGCAGCCCCGGACTAGCGAGTAAGTTCTTC
CASSPGLASKFF
>.|.|TRBJ2-7|TRBV5-8
TGTGCCAGCAGCTTAAGGGGCTCCTACGAGCAGTACTTC
CASSLRGSYEQYF
>.|TRBD2|TRBJ2-1|TRBV4-1
TGCGCCAGCAGAGGACTAGCGGGATTCGATGAGCAGTTCTTC
CASRGLAGFDEQFF
>.|.|TRBJ2-7|TRBV6-5
TGTGCCAGCAGTTACTCGCGCCCGTCCTTGTCCTACGAGCAGTACTTC
CASSYSRPSLSYEQYF
>.|.|TRBJ1-4|TRBV29-1
TGCAGCGTTGTTGTGACTCAAAATGAAAAACTGTTTTTT
CSVVVTQNEKLFF
>.|TRBD1|TRBJ1-3|TRBV5-1
TGCGCCAGCAGCCACGGGACAGCTGGAAATCTCAACACCATATATTTT
CASSHGTAGNLNTIYF
>.|.|TRBJ1-4|TRBV4-1
TGCGCCAGCAGCCGACAAGGCACAGCTAATGAAAAACTGTTTTTT
CASSRQGTANEKLFF
>.|TRBD1|TRBJ2-7|TRBV27
TGTGCCAGGATCTCGGGACAGGGCGAATACGAGCAGTACTTC
CARISGQGEYEQYF
>.|TRBD2|TRBJ2-5|TRBV4-1
TGCGCCAGCAGCCACGCCTTTGGCGGGAGGGACGGGGAGACCCAGTACTTC
CASSHAFGGRDGETQYF
>.|.|TRBJ1-5|TRBV6-6
TGTGCCAGCAGGCCCACAGGGTTCAATCAGCCCCAGCATTTT
CASRPTGFNQPQHF
>.|TRBD1|TRBJ1-2|TRBV7-2
TGTGCCAGCAGCTTAAGCAGGGGGCGGGACTATGGCTACACCTTC
CASSLSRGRDYGYTF
>.|TRBD1|TRBJ1-5|TRBV10-3
TGTGCCATCAGTGAGGACAGGGGCGACCAGCCCCAGCATTTT
CAISEDRGDQPQHF
>.|.|TRBJ1-2|TRBV10-3
TGTGCCATCAGCGCCCCTGTTACAGGGTTAGGGTATGGCTACACCTTC
CAISAPVTGLGYGYTF
>.|.|TRBJ1-4|TRBV7-9
TGTGCCAGCAGCCTCGTGGGTGCAACTAATGAAAAACTGTTTTTT
CASSLVGATNEKLFF
>.|.|TRBJ1-1|TRBV11-3
TGTGCCAGCAGCTTTACGGTGAACACTGAAGCTTTCTTT
CASSFTVNTEAFF
>.|.|TRBJ1-2|TRBV19
TGTGCCAGTAGGGACGACAGAGATGGCTACACCTTC
CASRDDRDGYTF
>few|.|TRBJ2-2|TRBV7-9
TGTGCCAGCAGCTTCGGGAACACCGGGGAGCTGTTTTTT
CASSFGNTGELFF
>.|.|TRBJ1-2|TRBV14
TGTGCCAGCAGCCAAGACGCAAGGGGTTATCACTATGGCTACACCTTC
CASSQDARGYHYGYTF
>.|TRBD1|TRBJ2-1|TRBV29-1
TGCAGCGCCCCTAAGGGGGCATCTGGTGAGCAGTTCTTC
CSAPKGASGEQFF
>.|TRBD2|TRBJ2-7|TRBV4-1
TGCGCCAGCAGCCCCTCACGCCCTAGCGGGATATTCGGCCACGAGCAGTACTTC
CASSPSRPSGIFGHEQYF
>.|.|TRBJ2-5|TRBV7-9
TGTGCCAGCAGCTTAACGAGGGAGACCCAGTACTTC
CASSLTRETQYF
>.|.|TRBJ1-1|TRBV20-1
TGCAGTGCCACGGGGGCGGGTGAAGCTTTCTTT
CSATGAGEAFF
>.|.|TRBJ2-7|TRBV28
TGTGCCAGCAGTCAGGGATTCCCCTTCGAGCAGTACTTC
CASSQGFPFEQYF
>.|.|TRBJ1-2|TRBV19
TGTGCCAGTAGTCCAAGGATGAGGGGTGCCCCTTATGGCTACACCTTC
CASSPRMRGAPYGYTF
>.|TRBD2|TRBJ2-3|TRBV9
TGTGCCAGCAGCGTAGCTACAAGGGCGGGAGGGACAGATACGCAGTATTTT
CASSVATRAGGTDTQYF
>few|TRBD1|TRBJ1-1|TRBV2
TGTGCCAGCAGAGCCGGGACAGTGAACACTGAAGCTTTCTTT
CASRAGTVNTEAFF
>.|TRBD1|TRBJ1-5|TRBV6-5
TGTGCCAGCAGTTACACAGGGGGCGGTCAGCCCCAGCATTTT
CASSYTGGGQPQHF
>.|.|TRBJ1-1|TRBV15
TGTGCCACCAGCAAAGAGTCGACACTTTTAAACACTGAAGCTTTCTTT
CATSKESTLLNTEAFF
>.|TRBD1|TRBJ1-5|TRBV4-2
TGTGCCAGCAGCCGATTGACAGGGGCTAATCAGCCCCAGCATTTT
CASSRLTGANQPQHF
>.|TRBD1|TRBJ2-7|TRBV2
TGTGCCAGCAGGTCGACAGGGAAAGACGAGCAGTACTTC
CASRSTGKDEQYF
>.|.|TRBJ1-1|TRBV18
TGTGCCAGCTCACCGAGGAAAGATTACACTGAAGCTTTCTTT
CASSPRKDYTEAFF
>once|.|TRBJ2-7|TRBV9
TGTGCCAGCAGCGTTCGGGGTGGCGAGCAGTACTTC
CASSVRGGEQYF
>.|.|TRBJ2-7|TRBV19
TGTGCCAGTAGTCCCGGAGGGTGGTCCTACGAGCAGTACTTC
CASSPGGWSYEQYF
>once|.|TRBJ1-1|TRBV6-5
TGTGCCAGCAGTGCGTTGGCGAACACTGAAGCTTTCTTT
CASSALANTEAFF
>.|.|TRBJ2-3|TRBV7-8
TGTGCCAGCAGCTTAGCGGCAGGGGCTTCAGATACGCAGTATTTT
CASSLAAGASDTQYF
>.|TRBD2|TRBJ2-3|TRBV2
TGTGCCACCGGGGGGGAGGGTTCCACAGATACGCAGTATTTT
CATGGEGSTDTQYF
>.|.|TRBJ2-3|TRBV19
TGTGCCAGTAGATTGGGCCAAGCGTTCACAGATACGCAGTATTTT
CASRLGQAFTDTQYF
>once|TRBD2|TRBJ2-2|TRBV2
TGTGCCAGCGAGGGACTAGCCGTGAACACCGGGGAGCTGTTTTTT
CASEGLAVNTGELFF
>.|.|TRBJ2-6|TRBV7-2
TGTGCCAGCAGTCAGTTATGGGGGGCCAACGTCCTGACTTTC
CASSQLWGANVLTF
>.|.|TRBJ2-1|TRBV6-4
TGTGCCAGCAGTGAGATTGGTGGATCCTACAATGAGCAGTTCTTC
CASSEIGGSYNEQFF
>once|.|TRBJ1-3|TRBV5-5
TGTGCCAGCAGCTCTTTGAGCTCTGGAAACACCATATATTTT
CASSSLSSGNTIYF
>.|TRBD2|TRBJ2-1|TRBV30
TGTGCCTGGACTAGCGGGAGTTTCAATGAGCAGTTCTTC
CAWTSGSFNEQFF
>.|TRBD2|TRBJ2-2|TRBV25-1
TGTGCCAGCAGTGTAGGACTAGCGGGAGACGGGGAGCTGTTTTTT
CASSVGLAGDGELFF
>.|.|TRBJ2-2|TRBV9
TGTGCCAGCAGCGTCCCTAACACCGGGGAGCTGTTTTTT
CASSVPNTGELFF
>.|.|TRBJ2-3|TRBV29-1
TGCAGCGTTGGGGTTGCCGGGCGAGCCACAGATACGCAGTATTTT
CSVGVAGRATDTQYF
>once|.|TRBJ2-1|TRBV5-1
TGCGCCAGCAGCCCGAGGTGGGGGGGCCTAGGCAATGAGCAGTTCTTC
CASSPRWGGLGNEQFF
>.|.|TRBJ2-7|TRBV27
TGTGCCAGCAGTCCACGGACCGATTACGAGCAGTACTTC
CASSPRTDYEQYF
>.|.|TRBJ1-1|TRBV5-4
TGTGCCAGCAGCCCTCGTTTTGAGATGAACACTGAAGCTTTCTTT
CASSPRFEMNTEAFF
>.|TRBD1|TRBJ2-1|TRBV7-9
TGTGCCAGCAGACGGGGACAGGGCCCCTACAATGAGCAGTTCTTC
CASRRGQGPYNEQFF
>.|.|TRBJ2-5|TRBV7-2
TGTGCCAGCAGCTTAGGCAGAGGGGGAGGCAGAGAGACCCAGTACTTC
CASSLGRGGGRETQYF
>medium-sized|.|TRBJ1-1|TRBV15
TGTGCCACCAGCCGGTACCTCGGCAGAGGGGCTTTCTTT
CATSRYLGRGAFF
>few|TRBD2|TRBJ2-1|TRBV28
TGTGCCAGCAGTCCCTCCGGGACTAGAAAATACAATGAGCAGTTCTTC
CASSPSGTRKYNEQFF
>once|TRBD1|TRBJ1-2|TRBV10-3
TGTGCCATCAGCCAGGCCTTCGGGACAGATGGCTACACCTTC
CAISQAFGTDGYTF
>.|.|TRBJ2-2|TRBV5-1
TGCGCCAGCAGCTTGGAAGAATACACCGGGGAGCTGTTTTTT
CASSLEEYTGELFF